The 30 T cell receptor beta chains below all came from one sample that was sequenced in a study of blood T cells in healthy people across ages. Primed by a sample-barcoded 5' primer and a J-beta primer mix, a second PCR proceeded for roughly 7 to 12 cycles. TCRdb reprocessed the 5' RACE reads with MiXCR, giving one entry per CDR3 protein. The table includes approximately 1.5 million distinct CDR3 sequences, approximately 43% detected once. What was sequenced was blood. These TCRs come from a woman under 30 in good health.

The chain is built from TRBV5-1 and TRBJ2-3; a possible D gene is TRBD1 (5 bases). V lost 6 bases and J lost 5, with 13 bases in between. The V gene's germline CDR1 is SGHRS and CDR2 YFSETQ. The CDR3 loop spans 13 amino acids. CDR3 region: CASKLVGVDTQYF. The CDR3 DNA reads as TGCGCCAGCAAACTTGTAGGGGTAGATACGCAGTATTTT.

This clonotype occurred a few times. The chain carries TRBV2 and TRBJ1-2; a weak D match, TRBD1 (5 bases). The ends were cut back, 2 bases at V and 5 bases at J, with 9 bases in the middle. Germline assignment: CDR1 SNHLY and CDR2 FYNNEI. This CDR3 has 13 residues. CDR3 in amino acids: CASSEWGEYGYTF. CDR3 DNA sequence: TGTGCCAGCAGTGAATGGGGGGAGTATGGCTACACCTTC.

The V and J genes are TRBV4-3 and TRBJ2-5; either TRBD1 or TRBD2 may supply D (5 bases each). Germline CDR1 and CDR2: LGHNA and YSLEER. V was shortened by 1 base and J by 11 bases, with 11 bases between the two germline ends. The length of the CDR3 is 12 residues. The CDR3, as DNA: TGCGCCAGCAGCCAAGTTCCAGGGACGCAGTACTTC. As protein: CASSQVPGTQYF.

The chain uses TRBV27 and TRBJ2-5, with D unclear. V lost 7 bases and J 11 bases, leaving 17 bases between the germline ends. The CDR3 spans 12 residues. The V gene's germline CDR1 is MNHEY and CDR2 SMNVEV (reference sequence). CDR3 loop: CASIGRLTRQYF. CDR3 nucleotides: TGTGCCAGCATAGGGCGCCTGACTCGGCAGTACTTC.

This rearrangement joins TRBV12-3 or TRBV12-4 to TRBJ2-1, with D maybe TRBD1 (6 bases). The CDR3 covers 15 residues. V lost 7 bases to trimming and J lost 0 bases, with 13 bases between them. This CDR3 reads CASTFRDNSYNEQFF. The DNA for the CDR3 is TGTGCCAGCACTTTCCGGGACAACTCCTACAATGAGCAGTTCTTC.

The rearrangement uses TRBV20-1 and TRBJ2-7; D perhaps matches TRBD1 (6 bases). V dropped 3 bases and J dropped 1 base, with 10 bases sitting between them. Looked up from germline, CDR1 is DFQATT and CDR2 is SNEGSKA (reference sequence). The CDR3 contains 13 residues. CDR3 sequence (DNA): TGCAGTGCTAGGGCGACAGGTTCCTACGAGCAGTACTTC. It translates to CSARATGSYEQYF.

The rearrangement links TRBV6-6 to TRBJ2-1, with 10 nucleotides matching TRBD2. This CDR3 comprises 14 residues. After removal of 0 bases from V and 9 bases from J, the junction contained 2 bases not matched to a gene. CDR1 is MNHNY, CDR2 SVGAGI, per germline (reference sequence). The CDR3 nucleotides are TGTGCCAGCAGTTACTCGCGGACTAGCGGTGAGCAGTTCTTC. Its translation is CASSYSRTSGEQFF.

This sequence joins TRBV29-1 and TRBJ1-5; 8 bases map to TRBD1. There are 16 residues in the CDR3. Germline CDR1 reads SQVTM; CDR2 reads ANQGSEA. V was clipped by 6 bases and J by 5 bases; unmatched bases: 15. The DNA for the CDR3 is TGCAGCGTACGAGTTCCCCCCAAGGACAGGGATCAGCCCCAGCATTTT. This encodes CSVRVPPKDRDQPQHF. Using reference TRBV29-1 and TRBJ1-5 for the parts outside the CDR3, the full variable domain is SAVISQKPSRDICQRGTSLTIQCQVDSQVTMMFWYRQQPGQSLTLIATANQGSEATYESGFVIDKFPISRPNLTFSTLTVSNMSPEDSSIYLCSVRVPPKDRDQPQHFGDGTRLSIL.

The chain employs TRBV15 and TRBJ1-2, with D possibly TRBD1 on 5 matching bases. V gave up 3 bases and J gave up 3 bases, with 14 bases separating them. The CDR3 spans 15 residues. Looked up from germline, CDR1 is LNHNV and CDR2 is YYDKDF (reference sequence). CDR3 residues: CATSSRRGADYGYTF. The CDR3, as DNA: TGTGCCACCAGCAGTCGTCGAGGGGCAGACTATGGCTACACCTTC.

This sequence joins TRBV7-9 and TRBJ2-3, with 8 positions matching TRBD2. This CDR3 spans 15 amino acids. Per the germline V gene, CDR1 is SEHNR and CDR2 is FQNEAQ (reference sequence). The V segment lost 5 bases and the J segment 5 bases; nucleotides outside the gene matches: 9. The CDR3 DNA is TGTGCCAGCAGCCTCCTGCGGGGGGATGGAGATACGCAGTATTTT. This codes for CASSLLRGDGDTQYF.

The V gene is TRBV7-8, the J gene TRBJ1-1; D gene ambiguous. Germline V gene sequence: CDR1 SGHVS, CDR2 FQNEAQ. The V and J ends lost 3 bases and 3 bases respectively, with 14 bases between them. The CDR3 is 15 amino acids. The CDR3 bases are TGTGCCAGCAGCTTTCAAGTCGCAGGCGACACTGAAGCTTTCTTT. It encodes CASSFQVAGDTEAFF. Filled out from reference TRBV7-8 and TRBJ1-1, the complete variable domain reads GAGVSQSPRYKVAKRGQDVALRCDPISGHVSLFWYQQALGQGPEFLTYFQNEAQLDKSGLPSDRFFAERPEGSVSTLKIQRTQQEDSAVYLCASSFQVAGDTEAFFGQGTRLTVV.

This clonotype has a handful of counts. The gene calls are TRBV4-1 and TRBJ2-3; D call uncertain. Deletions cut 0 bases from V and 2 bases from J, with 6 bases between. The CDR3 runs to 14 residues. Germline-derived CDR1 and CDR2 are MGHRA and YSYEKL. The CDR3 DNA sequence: TGCGCCAGCAGCCAAGATCAGGCCACAGATACGCAGTATTTT. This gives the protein CASSQDQATDTQYF.

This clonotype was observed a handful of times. The CDR3 is CSASSGTIYNEQFF. CDR3 DNA: TGCAGTGCTAGCTCCGGGACTATCTACAATGAGCAGTTCTTC. The rearrangement links TRBV20-1 to TRBJ2-1, with TRBD2 identical over 7 bases. The CDR3 spans 14 residues. The germline gives CDR1 DFQATT, CDR2 SNEGSKA (reference sequence). The J segment lost 3 bases and the V segment lost 3 bases, leaving 5 bases of the junction unmatched.

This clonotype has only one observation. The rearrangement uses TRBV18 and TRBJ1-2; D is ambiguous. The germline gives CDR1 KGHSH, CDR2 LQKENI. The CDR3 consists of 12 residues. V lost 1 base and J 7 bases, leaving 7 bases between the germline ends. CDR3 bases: TGTGCCAGCTCACCACGCGGACCTGGCTACACCTTC. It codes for CASSPRGPGYTF.

The CDR3 DNA reads as TGTGCCAGCAGTGTTACTGCGGGCTCGGGCTACACCTTC. Encoded protein: CASSVTAGSGYTF. This sequence joins TRBV2 and TRBJ1-2; D remains ambiguous. Trimming took off 4 bases at V and 8 bases at J, with 14 bases between the two ends. This CDR3 is built from 13 residues. Germline CDR1 is SNHLY and CDR2 is FYNNEI.

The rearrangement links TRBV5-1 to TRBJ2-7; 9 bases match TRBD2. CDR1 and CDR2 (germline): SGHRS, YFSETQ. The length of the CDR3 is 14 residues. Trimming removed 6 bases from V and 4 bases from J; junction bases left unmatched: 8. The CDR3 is CASMNSGSGYEQYF. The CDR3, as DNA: TGCGCCAGCATGAATAGCGGGAGCGGGTACGAGCAGTACTTC.

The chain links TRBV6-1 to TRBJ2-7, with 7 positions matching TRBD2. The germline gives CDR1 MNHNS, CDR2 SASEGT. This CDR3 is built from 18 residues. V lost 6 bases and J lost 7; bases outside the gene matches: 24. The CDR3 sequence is CASRTSVLSPFSYNEQYF. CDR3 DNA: TGTGCCAGCAGAACTAGCGTTTTGAGTCCCTTTTCCTACAATGAGCAGTACTTC.

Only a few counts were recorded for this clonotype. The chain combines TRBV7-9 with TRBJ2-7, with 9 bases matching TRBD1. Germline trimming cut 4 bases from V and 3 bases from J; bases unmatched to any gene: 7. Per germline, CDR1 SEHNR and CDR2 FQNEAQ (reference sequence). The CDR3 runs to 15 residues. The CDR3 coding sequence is TGTGCCAGCAGCTCAGTCAGGGACAGGGTCTACGAGCAGTACTTC. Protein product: CASSSVRDRVYEQYF.

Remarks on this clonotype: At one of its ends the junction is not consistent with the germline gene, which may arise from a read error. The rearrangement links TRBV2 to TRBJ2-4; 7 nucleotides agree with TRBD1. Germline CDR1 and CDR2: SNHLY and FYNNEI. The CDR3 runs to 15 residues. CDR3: CVSSGRQGSKNIQYF. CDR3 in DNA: TGTGTCAGCAGCGGCAGACAGGGATCCAAAAACATTCAGTACTTC.

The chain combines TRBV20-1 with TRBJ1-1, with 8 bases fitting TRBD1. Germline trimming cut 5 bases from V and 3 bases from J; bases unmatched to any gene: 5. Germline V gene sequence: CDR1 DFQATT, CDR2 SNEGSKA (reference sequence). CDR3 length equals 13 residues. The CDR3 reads CSAGQGQYTEAFF. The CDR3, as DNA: TGCAGTGCTGGACAGGGCCAGTACACTGAAGCTTTCTTT.

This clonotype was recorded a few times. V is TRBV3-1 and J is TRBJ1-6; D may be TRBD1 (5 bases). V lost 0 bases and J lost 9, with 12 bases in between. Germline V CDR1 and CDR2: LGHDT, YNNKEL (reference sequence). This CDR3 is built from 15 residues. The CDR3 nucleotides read TGTGCCAGCAGCCAAGATTGGGCAGGGCTTTCACCCCTCCACTTT. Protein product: CASSQDWAGLSPLHF.

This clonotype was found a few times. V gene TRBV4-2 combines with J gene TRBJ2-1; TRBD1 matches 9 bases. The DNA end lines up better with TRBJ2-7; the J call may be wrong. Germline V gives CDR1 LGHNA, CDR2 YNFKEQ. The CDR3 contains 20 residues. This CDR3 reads CASSQEGTSTGGSSYNEQYF. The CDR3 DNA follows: TGTGCCAGCAGCCAAGAAGGGACCTCGACAGGGGGTAGCTCCTACAATGAGCAGTACTTC.

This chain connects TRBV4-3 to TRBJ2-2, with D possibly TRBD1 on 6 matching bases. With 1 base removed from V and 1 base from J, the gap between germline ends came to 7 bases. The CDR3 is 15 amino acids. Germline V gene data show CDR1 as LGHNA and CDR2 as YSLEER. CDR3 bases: TGCGCCAGCAGCCAAGCACAGGGGAACACCGGGGAGCTGTTTTTT. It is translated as CASSQAQGNTGELFF.

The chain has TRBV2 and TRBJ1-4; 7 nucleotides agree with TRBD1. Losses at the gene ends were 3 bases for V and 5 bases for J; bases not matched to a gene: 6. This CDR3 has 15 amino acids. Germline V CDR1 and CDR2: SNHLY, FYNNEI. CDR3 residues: CASSDRQGVNEKLFF. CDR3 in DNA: TGTGCCAGCAGTGACCGACAGGGCGTGAATGAAAAACTGTTTTTT.

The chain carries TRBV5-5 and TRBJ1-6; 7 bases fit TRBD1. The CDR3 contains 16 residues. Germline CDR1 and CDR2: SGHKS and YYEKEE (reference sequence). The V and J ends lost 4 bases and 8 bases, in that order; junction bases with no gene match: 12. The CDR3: CASSQTGQASYSPLHF. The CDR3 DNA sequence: TGTGCCAGCAGCCAAACAGGACAGGCTTCCTATTCACCCCTCCACTTT. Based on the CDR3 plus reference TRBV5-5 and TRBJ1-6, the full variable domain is DAGVTQSPTHLIKTRGQQVTLRCSPISGHKSVSWYQQVLGQGPQFIFQYYEKEERGRGNFPDRFSARQFPNYSSELNVNALLLGDSALYLCASSQTGQASYSPLHFGNGTRLTVT.

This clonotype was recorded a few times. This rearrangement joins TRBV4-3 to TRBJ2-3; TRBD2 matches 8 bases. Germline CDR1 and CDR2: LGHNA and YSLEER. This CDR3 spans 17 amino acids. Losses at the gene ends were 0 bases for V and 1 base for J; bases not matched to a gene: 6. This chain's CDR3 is CASSQDLRAGGTDTQYF. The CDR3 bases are TGCGCCAGCAGCCAAGATCTTAGAGCGGGGGGCACAGATACGCAGTATTTT.

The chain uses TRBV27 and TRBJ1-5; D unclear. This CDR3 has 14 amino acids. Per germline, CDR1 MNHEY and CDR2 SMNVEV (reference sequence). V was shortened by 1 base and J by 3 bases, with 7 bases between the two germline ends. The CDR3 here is CASSLWPTNQPQHF. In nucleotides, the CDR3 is TGTGCCAGCAGTTTATGGCCGACCAATCAGCCCCAGCATTTT.

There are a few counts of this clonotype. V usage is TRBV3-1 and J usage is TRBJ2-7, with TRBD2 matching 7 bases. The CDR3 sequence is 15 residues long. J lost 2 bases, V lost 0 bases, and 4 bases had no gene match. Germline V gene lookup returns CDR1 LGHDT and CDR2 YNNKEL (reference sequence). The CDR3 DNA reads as TGTGCCAGCAGCCAAGAATGGGGGGGAGCCTACGAGCAGTACTTC. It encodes CASSQEWGGAYEQYF.

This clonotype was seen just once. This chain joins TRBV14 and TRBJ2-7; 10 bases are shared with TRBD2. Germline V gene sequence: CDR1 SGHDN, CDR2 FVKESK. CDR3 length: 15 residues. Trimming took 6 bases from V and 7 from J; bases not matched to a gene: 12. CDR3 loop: CASRSLAGGLHEQYF. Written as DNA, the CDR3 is TGTGCCAGCAGAAGCTTAGCGGGGGGCCTCCATGAGCAGTACTTC.

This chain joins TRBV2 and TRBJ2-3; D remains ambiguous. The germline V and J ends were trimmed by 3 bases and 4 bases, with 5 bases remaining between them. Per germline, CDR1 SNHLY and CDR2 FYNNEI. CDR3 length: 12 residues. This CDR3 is CASSDTPDTQYF. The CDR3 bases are TGTGCCAGCAGTGATACCCCAGATACGCAGTATTTT.